This TCR beta chain originates from a study of control samples from healthy donors and cancer patients. Germline assignment: CDR1 SGHAT and CDR2 FQNNGV. There are 13 residues in the CDR3. V gave up 1 base and J gave up 2 bases, with 5 bases separating them. Only in-frame clones appear in the TCRdb table, and some are missing; sequencing was by immunoSEQ multiplex PCR. The table includes 100,000 to 150,000 clones, approximately 92% detected once. This clone has more than one count but fewer than ten. This receptor was taken from a man aged 40-55 years in good health. The gene calls are TRBV11-2 and TRBJ1-1; possibly TRBD1 for D (5 bases). The sequenced material came from blood. The CDR3 here is CASSLGTNTEAFF. In DNA form, the CDR3 reads TGTGCCAGCAGCTTAGGGACAAACACTGAAGCTTTCTTT.